Below, 25 T cell receptor beta chains from the same sample are listed, as sequenced in a study of blood T cell repertoires in COVID-19 (dated by TCRdb to 2019 to 2021). The library was produced with the immunoSEQ multiplex PCR assay. TCRdb's version of the immuneACCESS table is confined to in-frame rearrangements and falls short of the full clone set. An unresolved V gene accounts for under half of the shortfall where checked; the remainder is of unknown origin. The table for this sample lists 150,000 to 200,000 clones; 80% of them were counted only once. 3% to 3.5% of the sample rests with the top ten. Sequenced: PBMCs or T cells enriched from blood (not recorded which). Every receptor here comes from a woman aged 55-70 years who had recovered from COVID-19.

This clone has just one count. This chain joins TRBV5-1 and TRBJ2-7, with D tentatively TRBD2 (6 bases). The CDR3 spans 13 residues. The V gene lost 4 bases and the J gene lost 5 bases, with 13 bases spanning the gap. Germline-derived CDR1 and CDR2 are SGHRS and YFSETQ. This CDR3 reads CASSPRRDDEQYF. The CDR3 bases are TGCGCCAGCAGCCCGAGGAGGGACGACGAGCAGTACTTC.

This chain joins TRBV7-2 and TRBJ2-2; the match to TRBD2 covers 9 bases. CDR1 is SGHTA, CDR2 FQGNSA, per germline. The ends lost 8 bases at V and 4 bases at J; junction bases unmatched: 17. The CDR3 extends over 18 amino acids. CDR3 sequence: CASALLGGGAIRTGELFF. CDR3 sequence (DNA): TGTGCCAGCGCCCTGTTGGGCGGGGGGGCAATTCGCACCGGGGAGCTGTTTTTT.

The rearrangement links TRBV2 to TRBJ1-5; no clear D gene. This CDR3 has 14 amino acids. Germline V gene sequence: CDR1 SNHLY, CDR2 FYNNEI. Between the trimmed V and J ends, which lost 8 bases and 6 bases, there was a span of 17 bases. CDR3 in DNA: TGTGCCAGCGGTCGTCGGGGTGAGGGTCAGCCCCAGCATTTT. It specifies CASGRRGEGQPQHF.

About this clone itself: It may be a read error: a sequence one base away is much more abundant. This same CDR3 is encoded by further DNA sequences in the sample. The V gene is TRBV4-1, the J gene TRBJ2-1; 10 bases are a match to TRBD2. Per the germline V gene, CDR1 is MGHRA and CDR2 is YSYEKL. The CDR3 runs to 18 residues. The CDR3 coding sequence is TGCGCCAGCAGCCGACCTCTAGCGGGGGTCAGCTCCTATAATGAGCAGTTCTTC. Translating gives CASSRPLAGVSSYNEQFF.

The chain combines TRBV6-1 with TRBJ1-2, with D unclear. V was trimmed by 2 bases and J by 4 bases, leaving 8 bases between them. There are 13 residues in the CDR3. Germline CDR1 reads MNHNS; CDR2 reads SASEGT. The CDR3 nucleotides read TGTGCCAGCAGTGAACTCCCGTTCTATGGCTACACCTTC. Its translation is CASSELPFYGYTF.

The V and J genes are TRBV27 and TRBJ2-3; 12 nucleotides match TRBD1. This CDR3 comprises 15 residues. The J segment lost 4 bases and the V segment lost 2 bases, leaving 1 base of the junction unmatched. The germline CDR1 and CDR2 sequences are MNHEY and SMNVEV (reference sequence). The CDR3, as DNA: TGTGCCAGCAGTTTAGGGACAGGGGGCGCAGATACGCAGTATTTT. Translating gives CASSLGTGGADTQYF.

A single count supports this clone. The gene calls are TRBV4-1 and TRBJ1-4; no definite D call. The germline gives CDR1 MGHRA, CDR2 YSYEKL. The V gene lost 0 bases and the J gene lost 0 bases, with 5 bases spanning the gap. The CDR3 is 15 amino acids. CDR3 DNA sequence: TGCGCCAGCAGCCAAGAAGGAGCAACTAATGAAAAACTGTTTTTT. Its protein product is CASSQEGATNEKLFF.

The chain joins TRBV18 to TRBJ2-7, with 10 bases that match TRBD1. V gave up 6 bases and J gave up 4 bases; unmatched junction bases: 9. From germline, CDR1 is KGHSH and CDR2 LQKENI. This CDR3 has 15 amino acids. This CDR3 is CASSSSTGGKYEQYF. CDR3 coding DNA: TGTGCCAGCTCGTCCTCGACAGGGGGCAAGTACGAGCAGTACTTC.

The chain couples TRBV19 to TRBJ1-3; possibly TRBD1 for D (6 bases). V was clipped by 4 bases and J by 8 bases, with 12 bases between them. Germline CDR1 is LNHDA and CDR2 is SQIVND (reference sequence). The CDR3 covers 13 residues. The CDR3: CASSTTAGDTIYF. The CDR3 region has the DNA TGTGCCAGTAGTACGACGGCAGGGGACACCATATATTTT.

Regarding this clone: Other nucleotide sequences from this sample produce the same CDR3. The gene calls are TRBV19 and TRBJ1-1; TRBD1 is a possible D gene (5 bases). V was pared by 3 bases and J by 1 base, with 6 bases between. The CDR3 runs 13 residues. CDR1 is LNHDA, CDR2 SQIVND, per germline (reference sequence). The CDR3 region is CASSIDRNTEAFF. The CDR3 nucleotides are TGTGCCAGTAGTATTGACAGGAACACTGAAGCTTTCTTT.

CDR3 bases: TGTGCCAGCAGCTTAGGGGGAGAGGGGGCCCTCTACGAGCAGTACTTC. The encoded protein is CASSLGGEGALYEQYF. J is TRBJ2-7 and V is TRBV7-9, with 7 bases lining up with TRBD1. The J segment lost 3 bases and the V segment lost 1 base, leaving 9 bases of the junction unmatched. Germline loops: CDR1 SEHNR, CDR2 FQNEAQ (reference sequence). The CDR3 spans 16 residues.

This chain joins TRBV29-1 and TRBJ1-1, with D possibly TRBD1 on 5 matching bases. This CDR3 is built from 11 residues. Trimming stripped 4 bases from V and 8 bases from J, with 11 bases between. The germline CDR1 and CDR2 sequences are SQVTM and ANQGSEA. The DNA of the CDR3 is TGCAGCGTTGGGAGGGGAGGGGAAGCTTTCTTT. Its protein is CSVGRGGEAFF.

CDR3 region: CATSRNTGWTEAFF. CDR3 coding DNA: TGTGCCACCAGCAGAAACACAGGGTGGACTGAAGCTTTCTTT. The chain uses TRBV15 and TRBJ1-1; a weak D match, TRBD1 (6 bases). This CDR3 spans 14 amino acids. V was pared by 2 bases and J by 5 bases, with 12 bases between. The germline V gene encodes CDR1 LNHNV and CDR2 YYDKDF (reference sequence).

The chain employs TRBV19 and TRBJ1-1, with TRBD1 as a possible D gene (5 bases). Germline V CDR1 and CDR2: LNHDA, SQIVND (reference sequence). V dropped 4 bases and J dropped 1 base, with 19 bases sitting between them. The CDR3 sequence is 17 residues long. CDR3 in amino acids: CASSTKTGLAGNTEAFF. For the CDR3, the DNA is TGTGCCAGTAGTACCAAAACGGGACTCGCTGGGAACACTGAAGCTTTCTTT.

CDR3: CASSPFSGLSGNTIYF. CDR3 bases: TGTGCCAGCTCACCATTTTCCGGACTCTCTGGAAACACCATATATTTT. The genes are TRBV18 and TRBJ1-3; D ambiguous. The CDR3 extends over 16 amino acids. Germline CDR1 and CDR2: KGHSH and LQKENI. V was clipped by 2 bases and J by 0 bases, with 11 bases between them.

This clone was picked up one time. The rearrangement uses TRBV6-5 and TRBJ1-2; D remains unclear. Germline CDR1 is MNHEY and CDR2 is SVGAGI. V gave up 8 bases and J gave up 5 bases, with 21 bases separating them. The CDR3 is 15 residues long. The CDR3 nucleotides read TGTGCCAGCTTGCCCGACGGGGTCGGAGGTTATGGCTACACCTTC. Translation: CASLPDGVGGYGYTF.

This chain connects TRBV7-9 to TRBJ2-7; TRBD2 matches 13 bases. This CDR3 region has 18 residues. From germline, CDR1 is SEHNR and CDR2 FQNEAQ (reference sequence). V was clipped by 5 bases and J by 6 bases; unmatched bases: 16. CDR3 amino acids: CASSQKVGLAGVWGEQYF. CDR3 sequence (DNA): TGTGCCAGCAGCCAAAAAGTCGGACTAGCGGGAGTCTGGGGCGAGCAGTACTTC.

Only a few counts were recorded for this clone. The rearrangement joins TRBV5-8 to TRBJ2-7, with 9 bases lining up with TRBD2. Germline V gives CDR1 SGHTS, CDR2 YDEGEE. This CDR3 region has 16 residues. V shed 4 bases and J 2 bases; nucleotides not matched to a gene: 10. This chain's CDR3 is CASSRDGLARAYEQYF. The CDR3 DNA reads TGTGCCAGCAGCCGTGACGGACTAGCGCGGGCCTACGAGCAGTACTTC.

V gene TRBV29-1 combines with J gene TRBJ2-5; 7 bases are shared with TRBD2. The V gene end was trimmed by 5 bases and the J gene end by 1 base; junction bases not matched to a gene: 7. The CDR3 loop spans 14 amino acids. Germline V gives CDR1 SQVTM, CDR2 ANQGSEA. This chain's CDR3 is CSVSGAGSQETQYF. CDR3 DNA sequence: TGCAGCGTTAGCGGAGCGGGGTCCCAAGAGACCCAGTACTTC. Filled out from reference TRBV29-1 and TRBJ2-5, the complete variable domain reads SAVISQKPSRDICQRGTSLTIQCQVDSQVTMMFWYRQQPGQSLTLIATANQGSEATYESGFVIDKFPISRPNLTFSTLTVSNMSPEDSSIYLCSVSGAGSQETQYFGPGTRLLVL.

This chain joins TRBV9 and TRBJ2-7; TRBD1 might be the D (5 bases). The CDR3 sequence is 13 residues long. From germline, CDR1 is SGDLS and CDR2 YYNGEE. The V gene lost 3 bases and the J gene lost 3 bases, with 10 bases spanning the gap. CDR3 nucleotide sequence: TGTGCCAGCAGCGGAGGACAAGACTACGAGCAGTACTTC. This sequence encodes CASSGGQDYEQYF. The full variable domain, its missing parts supplied by reference TRBV9 and TRBJ2-7, is DSGVTQTPKHLITATGQRVTLRCSPRSGDLSVYWYQQSLDQGLQFLIQYYNGEERAKGNILERFSAQQFPDLHSELNLSSLELGDSALYFCASSGGQDYEQYFGPGTRLTVT.

The chain joins TRBV6-5 to TRBJ1-5; D unresolved. Germline CDR1 MNHEY, CDR2 SVGAGI. The CDR3 length is 13 residues. V was clipped by 7 bases and J by 6 bases, with 13 bases between them. The CDR3 loop is CASTVGESQPQHF. The CDR3 coding sequence is TGTGCCAGCACGGTAGGAGAAAGTCAGCCCCAGCATTTT.

V and J are TRBV18 and TRBJ2-1, with TRBD1 as a possible D gene (6 bases). Germline V CDR1 and CDR2: KGHSH, LQKENI. Trimming removed 2 bases from V and 7 bases from J, with 15 bases in between. The CDR3 is made up of 15 amino acids. Here the CDR3 reads CASSPGQGTRNEQFF. CDR3 sequence (DNA): TGTGCCAGCTCACCAGGGCAGGGGACCCGTAATGAGCAGTTCTTC.

This sequence joins TRBV21-1 and TRBJ2-7; the table's D call, TRBD1, was not checked against the DNA. TRBV21-1 is noted as a pseudogene. This CDR3 comprises 15 residues. CDR3 sequence: CASSLGAPGSYEQYF. CDR3 coding DNA: TGTGCCAGCAGCTTAGGGGCCCCGGGCTCCTACGAGCAGTACTTC.

This sequence joins TRBV5-1 and TRBJ1-1, with TRBD1 as a possible D gene (5 bases). V gave up 0 bases and J gave up 5 bases, with 8 bases separating them. This CDR3 has 13 amino acids. Germline V lookup: CDR1 SGHRS, CDR2 YFSETQ. CDR3 residues: CASSLEGRTEAFF. In DNA, the CDR3 is TGCGCCAGCAGCTTGGAGGGGCGGACTGAAGCTTTCTTT.

CDR3 coding DNA: TGCAGTGCTAGTCTTGTGCGGGGTAAACAAGAGACCCAGTACTTC. Its protein product is CSASLVRGKQETQYF. The rearrangement joins TRBV20-1 to TRBJ2-5, with a possible D match to TRBD2 (6 bases). Germline-derived CDR1 and CDR2 are DFQATT and SNEGSKA (reference sequence). The CDR3 spans 15 residues. V was pared by 3 bases and J by 2 bases, with 16 bases between.